The 10 T cell receptor beta chains in this list originate from one sample, sequenced in a study of glioma-infiltrating T cells after dendritic cell vaccination (dated by TCRdb to the mid-2010s). Interpreted using the paper, the time point label stands for: after dendritic cell vaccination, including at tumor progression/relapse. Library preparation used the immunoSEQ multiplex PCR assay. TCRdb holds this immuneACCESS table with in-frame rearrangements only. Some clones are missing; in checked studies, unresolved V genes explain under half, and the rest has no known cause. This sample gives more than 95,000 clones in total; 65% to 85% of them show up just once. The top ten clones comprise about 5.5% of the sample. The sample in question was blood, obtained after dendritic cell vaccination. The receptors stem from a human donor with glioblastoma.

The V call is TRBV5-1, the J call TRBJ1-2, with 8 bases fitting TRBD1. The germline gives CDR1 SGHRS, CDR2 YFSETQ. The V gene end was trimmed by 0 bases and the J gene end by 5 bases; junction bases not matched to a gene: 6. This CDR3 spans 15 amino acids. In DNA, the CDR3 is TGCGCCAGCAGCTTGGAACCAGGGGGCCCATATGGCTACACCTTC. Protein product: CASSLEPGGPYGYTF.

The chain has TRBV7-2 and TRBJ1-5; D not resolved. CDR3 length: 13 amino acids. Between the trimmed V and J ends, which lost 2 bases and 6 bases, there was a span of 8 bases. The germline gives CDR1 SGHTA, CDR2 FQGNSA. CDR3 in amino acids: CASSLIEGQPQHF. The CDR3 DNA follows: TGTGCCAGCAGCTTAATTGAGGGTCAGCCCCAGCATTTT.

This chain uses TRBV2 with TRBJ2-5, with 9 bases aligning to TRBD2. This CDR3 region has 15 residues. Germline V CDR1 and CDR2: SNHLY, FYNNEI. Trimming took 6 bases from V and 1 from J; bases not matched to a gene: 6. The CDR3 region is CASRTLAGTQETQYF. The CDR3, as DNA: TGTGCCAGCAGGACTCTAGCGGGGACCCAAGAGACCCAGTACTTC.

This chain links TRBV9 with TRBJ2-1, with 9 bases identical to TRBD2. Unmatched junction bases numbered 9, after V lost 0 bases and J lost 5 bases. Germline CDR1 and CDR2: SGDLS and YYNGEE. CDR3 length: 17 residues. CDR3 nucleotide sequence: TGTGCCAGCAGCGTAGCCCCGACTAGCGGAGGGGACAATGAGCAGTTCTTC. Its protein product is CASSVAPTSGGDNEQFF.

There are a few counts of this clone. The rearrangement joins TRBV28 to TRBJ2-1, with a tentative D call TRBD1 (5 bases). CDR1 and CDR2 (germline): MDHEN, SYDVKM. There are 14 residues in the CDR3. V was cut by 5 bases and J by 1 base, with 9 bases left in between. The CDR3 nucleotides are TGTGCCAGCAGTCCCGCAGGGTCCTACAATGAGCAGTTCTTC. Protein: CASSPAGSYNEQFF. Combining the CDR3 with reference TRBV28 and TRBJ2-1 gives the whole variable domain DVKVTQSSRYLVKRTGEKVFLECVQDMDHENMFWYRQDPGLGLRLIYFSYDVKMKEKGDIPEGYSVSREKKERFSLILESASTNQTSMYLCASSPAGSYNEQFFGPGTRLTVL.

CDR3 DNA: TGTGCCAGCAGCTTATTCCCCTATGACAGGAGGCCTCGGTTAGGCTACACCTTC. Encoded protein: CASSLFPYDRRPRLGYTF. The chain joins TRBV7-9 to TRBJ1-2; D perhaps matches TRBD1 (6 bases). This CDR3 comprises 18 residues. The germline gives CDR1 SEHNR, CDR2 FQNEAQ (reference sequence). Trimming removed 2 bases from V and 8 bases from J, with 27 bases in between.

The chain carries TRBV9 and TRBJ2-7, with D tentatively TRBD1 (6 bases). The germline gives CDR1 SGDLS, CDR2 YYNGEE. CDR3 length equals 14 residues. Trimming cost V 0 bases and J 2 bases, with 9 bases left between them. In nucleotides, the CDR3 is TGTGCCAGCAGCGTAGGGGGGCCGACCTACGAGCAGTACTTC. Translating gives CASSVGGPTYEQYF.

The chain links TRBV6-4 to TRBJ2-6; D perhaps matches TRBD1 (5 bases). Trimming left V 6 bases short and J 1 base short, with 7 bases between. The length of the CDR3 is 14 residues. The germline V gene has CDR1 MRHNA and CDR2 SNTAGT. The CDR3 nucleotides are TGTGCCAGCAGGCCAGGGTCTGGGGCCAACGTCCTGACTTTC. Protein: CASRPGSGANVLTF.

This rearrangement joins TRBV30 to TRBJ2-3, with D possibly being TRBD1 (6 bases). CDR3 length equals 12 residues. V was trimmed by 5 bases and J by 5 bases, leaving 11 bases between them. Germline-derived CDR1 and CDR2 are GTSNPN and SVGIG (reference sequence). DNA for the CDR3: TGTGCCTGGCGGTCCAGGGGAGATACGCAGTATTTT. As protein: CAWRSRGDTQYF. Supplemented by reference TRBV30 and TRBJ2-3, the full variable domain reads SQTIHQWPATLVQPVGSPLSLECTVEGTSNPNLYWYRQAAGRGLQLLFYSVGIGQISSEVPQNLSASRPQDRQFILSSKKLLLSDSGFYLCAWRSRGDTQYFGPGTRLTVL.

The chain recombines TRBV4-2 with TRBJ2-5, with 7 bases that match TRBD2. Judging by the DNA end, TRBJ2-7 fits better; the J call may be wrong. The CDR3 runs to 17 residues. Germline V CDR1 and CDR2: LGHNA, YNFKEQ. The CDR3 region is CASSPQWGGAGSYEQYF. CDR3 nucleotide sequence: TGTGCCAGCAGCCCCCAATGGGGGGGAGCGGGGTCCTACGAGCAGTACTTC.